The table lists the clone carrying this T cell receptor (beta chain) with a few counts. The authors' processing: Amplification with reference gene primers provided the estimates of nucleated cell counts. This table comes from immunoSEQ multiplex PCR, and its TCRdb copy is limited to in-frame clones, with some not included. For V, J and clone size, that table is used; D and trimming come from the DNA. The profile covers over 60,000 clones, with approximately 86% appearing a single time and more than 0.95% taken by the ten largest. V was pared by 5 bases and J by 2 bases, with 10 bases between. Germline V gene data show CDR1 as SEHNR and CDR2 as FQNEAQ (reference sequence). CDR3 length: 13 residues. These data originate in a study of blood T cell repertoires in COVID-19. Turning to the study itself: COVID-19 samples, acute and convalescent, were from the United States, Italy and Spain. Nucleic acid was either cDNA or gDNA, and it came from T cells, B-cell-depleted T cells, or PBMCs.

Sequenced input: peripheral blood. The clonotype comes from a middle-aged man with acute or convalescent COVID-19. This chain joins TRBV7-9 and TRBJ2-7; maybe TRBD1 (5 bases). Written as DNA, the CDR3 is TGTGCCAGCAGCGTGGACACCGCCTACGAGCAGTACTTC. Translation gives CASSVDTAYEQYF.